This T cell receptor beta chain was sequenced in a study of cytomegalovirus exposure and HLA in healthy donors. At the level of the study: There were around 100 million unique TCR beta sequences, drawn from 200 million or so T cells, in an earlier analysis.

Comment on this clone: Its matching antigen is unknown.

The primer mix had 60 Vbeta and 13 Jbeta primers. The table came from immunoSEQ multiplex PCR; TCRdb's copy has only in-frame clones and leaves some out. The sample consists of roughly 190,000 clones, around 80% of them appearing once. Study-wide findings and caveats: In a later analysis, common viral pathogens appeared linked to several of the most significant clusters. Rare TCR sequences predominated, though certain public TCRs were found in many donors. Later analysis associated a missense DCLRE1C variant with TCR beta V- and J-gene trimming.

Germline lookup yields CDR1 SNHLY and CDR2 FYNNEI. Trimming took off 6 bases at V and 5 bases at J, with 14 bases between the two ends. This CDR3 is built from 14 residues. The sequenced sample was PBMCs. The chain has TRBV2 and TRBJ1-5; perhaps TRBD1 as D (6 bases). The receptor was derived from a woman in her 30s in good health and CMV-seropositive. The CDR3 DNA reads TGTGCCAGCAGCATAGGGGGAGACTATCAGCCCCAGCATTTT. Protein sequence: CASSIGGDYQPQHF.